The 32 T cell receptor beta chains below come from one sample, sequenced in a study of T cell responses to AZD1222 COVID-19 vaccine. Sequencing used immunoSEQ multiplex PCR; TCRdb keeps in-frame clones, though not all of them. The data hold 160,000 or so clones, with about 91% observed a single time. Sample: peripheral blood, taken on day 0 of AZD1222 vaccination. These receptors all come from an adult in good health.

The J gene is TRBJ2-3, the V gene TRBV15, with 7 positions matching TRBD1. The CDR3 contains 15 residues. From germline, CDR1 is LNHNV and CDR2 YYDKDF (reference sequence). V lost 2 bases, J lost 5 bases, and 7 bases stayed unmatched. In DNA, the CDR3 is TGTGCCACCAGCAGACTAGACAGGGATGAAGATACGCAGTATTTT. It specifies CATSRLDRDEDTQYF.

J is TRBJ1-4 and V is TRBV6-5, with D perhaps matching TRBD1 (6 bases). The CDR3 runs 15 residues. Deletions cut 5 bases from V and 2 bases from J, with 12 bases between. CDR1 MNHEY and CDR2 SVGAGI come from the germline V gene. The CDR3 loop is CASSLMDSTNEKLFF. The CDR3 DNA is TGTGCCAGCAGTCTAATGGACAGTACTAATGAAAAACTGTTTTTT.

The J gene is TRBJ1-1, the V gene TRBV19; perhaps TRBD1 as D (6 bases). The CDR3 contains 15 residues. Germline V gene lookup returns CDR1 LNHDA and CDR2 SQIVND (reference sequence). V shed 1 base and J shed 1 base, with 10 bases lying between them. CDR3 protein: CASSIGTGPNTEAFF. Here the CDR3 DNA reads TGTGCCAGTAGTATAGGAACAGGGCCGAACACTGAAGCTTTCTTT. The full variable domain, in which reference TRBV19 and TRBJ1-1 provide the parts outside the CDR3, is DGGITQSPKYLFRKEGQNVTLSCEQNLNHDAMYWYRQDPGQGLRLIYYSQIVNDFQKGDIAEGYSVSREKKESFPLTVTSAQKNPTAFYLCASSIGTGPNTEAFFGQGTRLTVV.

The chain links TRBV3-1 (or the pseudogene TRBV3-2) to TRBJ1-1; no reliable D call. This CDR3 region has 18 residues. Trimming took 0 bases from V and 4 from J, leaving 21 bases between them. From germline, CDR1 is LGHDT and CDR2 YNNKEL (reference sequence). The CDR3 DNA follows: TGTGCCAGCAGCCAAGATATGGGAGTGGATTTGGTTGGCACTGAAGCTTTCTTT. This translates into CASSQDMGVDLVGTEAFF.

The gene calls are TRBV5-6 and TRBJ1-2; 8 bases are a match to TRBD1. The CDR3 contains 14 residues. Unmatched junction bases numbered 6, after V lost 0 bases and J lost 8 bases. CDR1 and CDR2 from the germline V gene are SGHDT and YYEEEE. CDR3 bases: TGTGCCAGCAGCTTGGTGACAGGGGCGCTCGGCTACACCTTC. Its protein product is CASSLVTGALGYTF.

The V call is TRBV10-3, the J call TRBJ1-2; 8 bases are a match to TRBD1. The V segment lost 4 bases and the J segment 4 bases; nucleotides outside the gene matches: 5. Germline CDR1 reads ENHRY; CDR2 reads SYGVKD. The CDR3 consists of 14 residues. DNA of the CDR3: TGTGCCATCAGTGTACAGGGGGGGAGCTATGGCTACACCTTC. Translated, it gives CAISVQGGSYGYTF.

The rearrangement uses TRBV10-1 and TRBJ2-1; D may be TRBD1 or TRBD2 (6 bases each). The CDR3 has 16 residues. Germline loops: CDR1 WNHNN, CDR2 SYGVQD (reference sequence). As DNA, the CDR3 is TGCGCGAGCCGCTCGGGGGCGGGTCGGCTCTGGAATGAGCAGTTCTTC. Encoded protein: CASRSGAGRLWNEQFF.

This chain connects TRBV30 to TRBJ2-3; 7 nucleotides agree with TRBD2. CDR1 is GTSNPN and CDR2 is SVGIG in the germline V gene (reference sequence). CDR3 length: 13 residues. J gave up 2 bases and V 4 bases, and 3 bases lay outside the gene matches. The CDR3 nucleotides are TGTGCCTGGACTAGCGGACACACAGATACGCAGTATTTT. Residues: CAWTSGHTDTQYF.

V gene TRBV14 combines with J gene TRBJ1-1; maybe TRBD1 (6 bases). In germline, CDR1 is SGHDN, CDR2 FVKESK. This CDR3 contains 14 residues. Trimming stripped 2 bases from V and 1 base from J, with 8 bases between. The CDR3 coding sequence is TGTGCCAGCAGCCAACGGGGGCGGAACACTGAAGCTTTCTTT. Encoded protein: CASSQRGRNTEAFF.

This chain links TRBV5-4 with TRBJ2-2; tentatively, D is TRBD1 (6 bases). The V gene's germline CDR1 is SGHNT and CDR2 YYREEE (reference sequence). The CDR3 has 15 residues. Trimming removed 7 bases from V and 5 bases from J, with 18 bases in between. For the CDR3, the DNA is TGTGCCAGCGGCTCGCAGAGGGGGTGGACCGGGGAGCTGTTTTTT. Residues: CASGSQRGWTGELFF.

J is TRBJ1-5 and V is TRBV30; tentatively, D is TRBD1 (6 bases). Germline V gene sequence: CDR1 GTSNPN, CDR2 SVGIG (reference sequence). The ends were cut back, 3 bases at V and 5 bases at J, with 11 bases in the middle. The CDR3 covers 13 residues. The CDR3 DNA reads TGTGCCTGGAGACAGGGTTTAGATCAGCCCCAGCATTTT. As protein: CAWRQGLDQPQHF.

The chain joins TRBV4-3 to TRBJ2-7; 7 bases are a match to TRBD1. Germline loops: CDR1 LGHNA, CDR2 YSLEER. The CDR3 totals 13 residues. V lost 4 bases to trimming and J lost 3 bases; unmatched junction nucleotides: 3. This CDR3 reads CASSRDSNYEQYF. In DNA form, the CDR3 reads TGCGCCAGCAGCCGGGACAGTAACTACGAGCAGTACTTC.

The gene calls are TRBV19 and TRBJ1-1; possibly TRBD1 for D (6 bases). The germline gives CDR1 LNHDA, CDR2 SQIVND (reference sequence). Trimming pared 6 bases from V and 0 bases from J, leaving 11 bases between. The CDR3 contains 14 residues. CDR3 amino acids: CASRPNRVNTEAFF. The CDR3, as DNA: TGTGCCAGTAGACCCAACAGGGTGAACACTGAAGCTTTCTTT.

The rearrangement links TRBV10-3 to TRBJ2-3; D not resolved. This CDR3 region has 17 residues. Germline V gives CDR1 ENHRY, CDR2 SYGVKD. V lost 4 bases and J 2 bases, leaving 19 bases between the germline ends. CDR3 protein: CAISGQPRQDDTDTQYF. The CDR3 DNA reads as TGTGCCATCAGTGGCCAGCCCCGCCAGGACGACACAGATACGCAGTATTTT.

The chain joins TRBV4-3 to TRBJ1-3; D ambiguous. With 1 base removed from V and 0 bases from J, the gap between germline ends came to 16 bases. The CDR3 covers 18 residues. Looked up from germline, CDR1 is LGHNA and CDR2 is YSLEER. The CDR3 bases are TGCGCCAGCAGCCAAGGGTCAAATCTAGGGAGCTCTGGAAACACCATATATTTT. Translation gives CASSQGSNLGSSGNTIYF.

The J gene is TRBJ1-1, the V gene TRBV5-5, with D uncertain. V lost 4 bases and J lost 0, with 16 bases in between. This CDR3 is built from 16 residues. Per germline, CDR1 SGHKS and CDR2 YYEKEE (reference sequence). Written as DNA, the CDR3 is TGTGCCAGCAGCCCAGACACTACCCGGCTGAACACTGAAGCTTTCTTT. This encodes CASSPDTTRLNTEAFF.

The chain's CDR3 is CASSLGTMNTEAFF. The CDR3, as DNA: TGTGCCAGCAGTTTAGGGACAATGAACACTGAAGCTTTCTTT. The J gene is TRBJ1-1, the V gene TRBV28, with D possibly TRBD1 on 6 matching bases. V lost 2 bases to trimming and J lost 0 bases, with 7 bases between them. CDR1 and CDR2 from the germline V gene are MDHEN and SYDVKM. This CDR3 has 14 amino acids. The full variable domain, rest sourced from reference TRBV28 and TRBJ1-1, is DVKVTQSSRYLVKRTGEKVFLECVQDMDHENMFWYRQDPGLGLRLIYFSYDVKMKEKGDIPEGYSVSREKKERFSLILESASTNQTSMYLCASSLGTMNTEAFFGQGTRLTVV.

This sequence joins TRBV5-4 and TRBJ2-5, with unresolved D. Germline V gene sequence: CDR1 SGHNT, CDR2 YYREEE (reference sequence). The ends were cut back, 1 base at V and 2 bases at J, with 6 bases in the middle. The length of the CDR3 is 13 residues. The DNA for the CDR3 is TGTGCCAGCAGCTTGACCCCACAAGAGACCCAGTACTTC. Translating gives CASSLTPQETQYF.

This rearrangement joins TRBV6-5 to TRBJ2-7; a weak D match, TRBD2 (7 bases). Germline-derived CDR1 and CDR2 are MNHEY and SVGAGI. The CDR3 sequence is 14 residues long. V lost 8 bases to trimming and J lost 4 bases, with 18 bases between them. CDR3 region: CASQPPGGYYEQYF. CDR3 sequence (DNA): TGTGCCAGCCAGCCCCCGGGGGGCTATTACGAGCAGTACTTC.

The CDR3 DNA reads TGTGCCTGGAGTCAGGGCTCCTACGAGCAGTACTTC. This translates into CAWSQGSYEQYF. The chain employs TRBV30 and TRBJ2-7; TRBD1 might be the D (5 bases). The germline V gene has CDR1 GTSNPN and CDR2 SVGIG (reference sequence). V lost 2 bases to trimming and J lost 0 bases, with 5 bases between them. This CDR3 is built from 12 residues.

The J gene is TRBJ1-1, the V gene TRBV6-5; 9 bases are shared with TRBD1. The CDR3 covers 14 residues. V gave up 7 bases and J gave up 1 base; unmatched junction bases: 4. The germline V gene encodes CDR1 MNHEY and CDR2 SVGAGI. In DNA, the CDR3 is TGTGCCAGCAAGACAGGGGGGTCGAACACTGAAGCTTTCTTT. This sequence encodes CASKTGGSNTEAFF.

The chain combines TRBV9 with TRBJ1-1, with TRBD1 as a possible D gene (5 bases). The CDR3 loop spans 12 amino acids. Per germline, CDR1 SGDLS and CDR2 YYNGEE. V was shortened by 3 bases and J by 6 bases, with 9 bases between the two germline ends. This chain's CDR3 is CASSGGGAEAFF. The CDR3 DNA follows: TGTGCCAGCAGCGGAGGAGGGGCTGAAGCTTTCTTT.

The rearrangement links TRBV28 to TRBJ1-4, with a tentative D call TRBD1 (5 bases). CDR1 and CDR2 (germline): MDHEN, SYDVKM. The CDR3 length is 16 residues. V was trimmed by 5 bases and J by 4 bases, leaving 17 bases between them. The CDR3 coding sequence is TGTGCCAGCAGTCGCGGGGGGGGTCAGTTTAATGAAAAACTGTTTTTT. It specifies CASSRGGGQFNEKLFF.

This clone has just a few counts. The CDR3 loop is CASSAQRGGTDTQYF. The CDR3 DNA sequence: TGTGCCAGCAGTGCCCAAAGGGGAGGGACAGATACGCAGTATTTT. The gene calls are TRBV25-1 and TRBJ2-3; 7 bases align to TRBD2. This CDR3 comprises 15 residues. CDR1 and CDR2 from the germline V gene are MGHDK and SYGVNS. V lost 4 bases to trimming and J lost 3 bases; unmatched junction nucleotides: 7.

The rearrangement links TRBV23-1 to TRBJ2-7, with D unresolved. TRBV23-1 is placed among ORFs of uncertain function. The germline V and J ends were trimmed by 9 bases and 5 bases, with 8 bases remaining between them. The CDR3 runs to 10 residues. The CDR3 sequence: CARRRDEQYF. The CDR3 nucleotides read TGCGCCAGAAGACGGGACGAGCAGTACTTC.

V usage is TRBV15 and J usage is TRBJ1-3; TRBD1 is a possible D gene (5 bases). This CDR3 contains 15 residues. CDR1 and CDR2 (germline): LNHNV, YYDKDF (reference sequence). Trimming took off 0 bases at V and 2 bases at J, with 8 bases between the two ends. The DNA of the CDR3 is TGTGCCACCAGCAGAGATAAGGGGACTGGAAACACCATATATTTT. Translation gives CATSRDKGTGNTIYF.

This chain uses TRBV28 with TRBJ1-3, with D possibly being TRBD1 (5 bases). This CDR3 has 14 residues. Germline V gene sequence: CDR1 MDHEN, CDR2 SYDVKM. The ends were cut back, 6 bases at V and 0 bases at J, with 9 bases in the middle. The CDR3 sequence is CASSPDSSGNTIYF. The CDR3 nucleotides are TGTGCCAGCAGCCCAGACAGCTCTGGAAACACCATATATTTT.

This chain joins TRBV28 and TRBJ1-1, with D unresolved. The CDR3 consists of 11 residues. The germline V and J ends were trimmed by 11 bases and 1 base, with 8 bases remaining between them. Germline CDR1 reads MDHEN; CDR2 reads SYDVKM. The CDR3 is CAHAGNTEAFF. DNA of the CDR3: TGTGCCCACGCCGGGAACACTGAAGCTTTCTTT.

The chain uses TRBV30 and TRBJ1-2, with D perhaps TRBD1 (5 bases). The CDR3 spans 14 residues. V lost 6 bases to trimming and J lost 1 base, with 15 bases between them. From germline, CDR1 is GTSNPN and CDR2 SVGIG (reference sequence). CDR3 protein: CACLGLSLNYGYTF. The CDR3 DNA follows: TGTGCCTGCCTGGGACTCTCCCTTAACTATGGCTACACCTTC.

The chain has TRBV6-5 and TRBJ1-2, with TRBD1 as a possible D gene (5 bases). The CDR3 spans 13 residues. V was cut by 6 bases and J by 8 bases, with 16 bases left in between. The V gene's germline CDR1 is MNHEY and CDR2 SVGAGI. CDR3 in amino acids: CASSRDSVRGYTF. CDR3 DNA sequence: TGTGCCAGCAGCCGCGACAGTGTCAGGGGCTACACCTTC.

There are a few counts of this clone. The chain joins TRBV27 to TRBJ2-1, with D possibly being TRBD2 (5 bases). The germline V gene encodes CDR1 MNHEY and CDR2 SMNVEV (reference sequence). With 6 bases removed from V and 4 bases from J, the gap between germline ends came to 13 bases. The CDR3 has 14 amino acids. CDR3 loop: CASSSREPYNEQFF. CDR3 in DNA: TGTGCCAGCAGCTCCCGGGAACCTTACAATGAGCAGTTCTTC.

The rearrangement joins TRBV28 to TRBJ1-3; D ambiguous. The V gene's germline CDR1 is MDHEN and CDR2 SYDVKM. The CDR3 has 13 amino acids. Trimming pared 1 base from V and 16 bases from J, leaving 17 bases between. In DNA form, the CDR3 reads TGTGCCAGCAGTTTATCCCTGGGGAGGGATGGGTATTTT. Its protein is CASSLSLGRDGYF.